Given below is one TCR beta chain in context. The protocol was immunoSEQ multiplex PCR, while the TCRdb copy is restricted to in-frame clones and leaves out a portion. The sample has roughly 2.4 million clones, more than 90% seen once. Unmatched junction bases numbered 6, after V lost 1 base and J lost 2 bases. The germline CDR1 and CDR2 sequences are LGHNA and YSLEER. CDR3 length: 16 amino acids. The data derive from a study of shared clonotypes between healthy human individuals. This clonotype originated in a man aged 18 to 35 in good health. Sequencing used naive CD4+ T cells sorted from blood. Subset specified: CD45RA+ positively selected. V is TRBV4-3 and J is TRBJ2-5, with 8 bases aligning to TRBD2. The CDR3 protein is CASSQGNSGVQETQYF. CDR3 DNA: TGCGCCAGCAGCCAAGGGAATAGCGGGGTACAAGAGACCCAGTACTTC.